The 25 T cell receptor beta chains reported below all come from one sample, sequenced in a study of technical replicates of blood from a handful of donors. Clones were sequenced by immunoSEQ multiplex PCR, and TCRdb holds only the in-frame ones, with some missing. This table has approximately 70,000 clones, roughly 95% appearing once. Specimen: T cells isolated from PBMCs. The receptors were sampled from a human donor in good health.

The J gene is TRBJ2-7, the V gene TRBV28; TRBD1 is a possible D gene (7 bases). The CDR3 is 14 amino acids. Looked up from germline, CDR1 is MDHEN and CDR2 is SYDVKM. V gave up 7 bases and J gave up 2 bases, with 15 bases separating them. The CDR3 protein is CASNAGQPTYEQYF. CDR3 nucleotide sequence: TGTGCCAGCAACGCGGGACAGCCAACCTACGAGCAGTACTTC.

The chain recombines TRBV5-4 with TRBJ1-2, with D perhaps matching TRBD1 (6 bases). The CDR3 contains 12 residues. The germline V gene has CDR1 SGHNT and CDR2 YYREEE (reference sequence). V lost 5 bases, J lost 7 bases, and 12 bases lay in between. The CDR3 nucleotides read TGTGCCAGCAGTCCTGCAGGGGCTGGCTACACCTTC. Its translation is CASSPAGAGYTF.

The V call is TRBV4-1, the J call TRBJ2-3; perhaps TRBD1 as D (5 bases). V dropped 4 bases and J dropped 6 bases, with 5 bases sitting between them. CDR1 is MGHRA, CDR2 YSYEKL, per germline. The CDR3 runs to 11 residues. CDR3 DNA: TGCGCCAGCAGCCCAGGGGATACGCAGTATTTT. Translating gives CASSPGDTQYF.

The rearrangement uses TRBV7-8 and TRBJ1-1; maybe TRBD1 (5 bases). The V and J ends lost 2 bases and 1 base respectively, with 14 bases between them. This CDR3 is built from 16 residues. In germline, CDR1 is SGHVS, CDR2 FQNEAQ. CDR3 sequence reads: CASSLRQGRTNTEAFF. For the CDR3, the DNA is TGTGCCAGCAGCTTACGCCAGGGCAGAACGAACACTGAAGCTTTCTTT.

The CDR3 sequence: CASTSPGVETQYF. The CDR3 DNA reads TGTGCCAGCACGTCTCCGGGAGTAGAGACCCAGTACTTC. The chain carries TRBV6-5 and TRBJ2-5; tentative D call: TRBD2 (6 bases). Between the trimmed V and J ends, which lost 7 bases and 4 bases, there was a span of 13 bases. CDR3 length: 13 residues. Germline CDR1 is MNHEY and CDR2 is SVGAGI.

V gene TRBV2 combines with J gene TRBJ2-7; possibly TRBD2 for D (5 bases). CDR1 is SNHLY and CDR2 is FYNNEI in the germline V gene. This CDR3 contains 13 residues. Trimming stripped 2 bases from V and 5 bases from J, with 10 bases between. This chain's CDR3 is CASSEYGGNEQYF. The CDR3 DNA reads as TGTGCCAGCAGTGAATACGGAGGCAACGAGCAGTACTTC.

The chain links TRBV7-9 to TRBJ1-2; D may be TRBD1 (5 bases). V lost 8 bases, J lost 3 bases, and 19 bases lay in between. The germline CDR1 and CDR2 sequences are SEHNR and FQNEAQ (reference sequence). The CDR3 extends over 15 amino acids. The CDR3 nucleotides are TGTGCCAGCGGGCAGGGCCCAAACGATGACTATGGCTACACCTTC. It encodes CASGQGPNDDYGYTF.

The V and J genes are TRBV15 and TRBJ1-5; the D is unclear. From germline, CDR1 is LNHNV and CDR2 YYDKDF (reference sequence). The V and J ends lost 6 bases and 5 bases respectively, with 17 bases between them. This CDR3 has 15 residues. The CDR3 nucleotides read TGTGCCACCAGAGATTTCGGGGAGCTGGATCAGCCCCAGCATTTT. Amino acid sequence: CATRDFGELDQPQHF.

The chain links TRBV28 to TRBJ1-1; no clear D. The germline V and J ends were trimmed by 6 bases and 7 bases, with 6 bases remaining between them. Germline V gene lookup returns CDR1 MDHEN and CDR2 SYDVKM. This CDR3 is 10 amino acids long. CDR3 nucleotide sequence: TGTGCCAGCAGAGACAATGAAGCTTTCTTT. Translated: CASRDNEAFF.

V gene TRBV10-1 combines with J gene TRBJ2-6, with D unresolved. The germline gives CDR1 WNHNN, CDR2 SYGVQD (reference sequence). V was clipped by 2 bases and J by 1 base, with 18 bases between them. The CDR3 contains 19 residues. CDR3 in amino acids: CASSEILGEPNSGANVLTF. In DNA form, the CDR3 reads TGCGCCAGCAGTGAGATTCTCGGAGAGCCGAATTCTGGGGCCAACGTCCTGACTTTC.

The V call is TRBV7-9, the J call TRBJ1-2; D uncertain. The V end lost 6 bases, the J end lost 6 bases, and 11 bases lay between the germline ends. Germline V gives CDR1 SEHNR, CDR2 FQNEAQ (reference sequence). The CDR3 totals 12 residues. The CDR3 DNA is TGTGCCAGCAGGAGGTTATCTAATGGCTACACCTTC. This gives the protein CASRRLSNGYTF.

As DNA, the CDR3 is TGTGCCAGTAGTATAGCCGGGACAGGGAACACTGAAGCTTTCTTT. Translating it yields CASSIAGTGNTEAFF. J is TRBJ1-1 and V is TRBV19; 8 bases fit TRBD1. The V gene's germline CDR1 is LNHDA and CDR2 SQIVND (reference sequence). The V gene end was trimmed by 1 base and the J gene end by 1 base; junction bases not matched to a gene: 2. The CDR3 is made up of 15 amino acids.

This chain joins TRBV7-9 and TRBJ1-5; TRBD1 might be the D (5 bases). With 5 bases removed from V and 4 bases from J, the gap between germline ends came to 24 bases. Per the germline V gene, CDR1 is SEHNR and CDR2 is FQNEAQ (reference sequence). The length of the CDR3 is 18 residues. DNA for the CDR3: TGTGCCAGCAGCCCGGAATGGGGTCAGGGCCATAGGAATCAGCCCCAGCATTTT. It codes for CASSPEWGQGHRNQPQHF.

The rearrangement uses TRBV4-1 and TRBJ2-3; 8 bases fit TRBD2. The CDR3 extends over 17 amino acids. Per the germline V gene, CDR1 is MGHRA and CDR2 is YSYEKL. Trimming took 2 bases from V and 3 from J; bases not matched to a gene: 10. The CDR3 sequence: CASSQSGSRTTTDTQYF. The DNA of the CDR3 is TGCGCCAGCAGCCAAAGCGGGAGTCGGACTACAACAGATACGCAGTATTTT.

The rearrangement uses TRBV5-3 and TRBJ2-1, with D maybe TRBD1 (5 bases). TRBV5-3 is reported as an ORF; its role is uncertain. Trimming stripped 10 bases from V and 1 base from J, with 18 bases between. The CDR3 spans 15 residues. The CDR3: CADSIKKGSYNEQFF. The CDR3, as DNA: TGTGCCGATTCGATTAAAAAGGGGTCCTACAATGAGCAGTTCTTC.

V usage is TRBV5-1 and J usage is TRBJ1-1; D may be TRBD1 (5 bases). Germline assignment: CDR1 SGHRS and CDR2 YFSETQ. V was clipped by 7 bases and J by 2 bases, with 9 bases between them. The CDR3 has 12 amino acids. CDR3 DNA: TGCGCCAGCGCGGGACCAAACACTGAAGCTTTCTTT. This codes for CASAGPNTEAFF. The complete variable domain, with remaining parts taken from reference TRBV5-1 and TRBJ1-1, reads KAGVTQTPRYLIKTRGQQVTLSCSPISGHRSVSWYQQTPGQGLQFLFEYFSETQRNKGNFPGRFSGRQFSNSRSEMNVSTLELGDSALYLCASAGPNTEAFFGQGTRLTVV.

The gene calls are TRBV5-1 and TRBJ1-1; possibly TRBD1 for D (6 bases). The CDR3 is made up of 13 amino acids. Germline CDR1 is SGHRS and CDR2 is YFSETQ. Deletions cut 4 bases from V and 4 bases from J, with 11 bases between. CDR3 amino acids: CASSLRQVTEAFF. The CDR3 bases are TGCGCCAGCAGCCTCCGACAGGTCACTGAAGCTTTCTTT.

J is TRBJ2-1 and V is TRBV6-1; TRBD1 matches at 7 bases. CDR3 size: 15 residues. Trimming cost V 3 bases and J 5 bases; bases outside gene matches: 7. From germline, CDR1 is MNHNS and CDR2 SASEGT. Written as DNA, the CDR3 is TGTGCCAGCAGTGACCGGGACAGAACGCACAATGAGCAGTTCTTC. It translates to CASSDRDRTHNEQFF.

The sample holds one count of this clone. The J gene is TRBJ2-7, the V gene TRBV4-1; 7 positions match TRBD1. The CDR3 loop spans 14 amino acids. The V segment lost 1 base and the J segment 9 bases; nucleotides outside the gene matches: 9. The germline CDR1 and CDR2 sequences are MGHRA and YSYEKL. The CDR3 reads CASSQAGKWTGQYF. CDR3 DNA: TGCGCCAGCAGCCAAGCTGGGAAATGGACAGGGCAGTACTTC.

The chain carries TRBV7-6 and TRBJ2-5, with 7 positions matching TRBD1. V lost 5 bases, J lost 4 bases, and 7 bases stayed unmatched. The germline CDR1 and CDR2 sequences are SGHVS and FNYEAQ. This CDR3 region has 14 residues. In nucleotides, the CDR3 is TGTGCCAGCAGCCACGGACAGGCTCGAGAGACCCAGTACTTC. Protein product: CASSHGQARETQYF.

The V call is TRBV29-1, the J call TRBJ2-7; 10 bases are shared with TRBD2. The CDR3 totals 13 residues. The germline V gene has CDR1 SQVTM and CDR2 ANQGSEA. V was pared by 6 bases and J by 4 bases, with 6 bases of the junction left unmatched. CDR3 residues: CSVRAGGTYEQYF. In DNA, the CDR3 is TGCAGCGTCCGAGCGGGAGGGACTTACGAGCAGTACTTC.

Here the CDR3 DNA reads TGTGCCAGCAGCTTAGTTCTCAGGGTGGATGAAAAACTGTTTTTT. Its translation: CASSLVLRVDEKLFF. The chain employs TRBV7-9 and TRBJ1-4; perhaps TRBD1 as D (5 bases). The CDR3 runs 15 residues. CDR1 is SEHNR and CDR2 is FQNEAQ in the germline V gene (reference sequence). V was pared by 1 base and J by 6 bases, with 12 bases between.

This clone came up a few times. The CDR3 nucleotides are TGTGCCAGCAGCTTCACAGGGGGCACTGAAGCTTTCTTT. Its protein is CASSFTGGTEAFF. V and J are TRBV7-3 and TRBJ1-1; 8 nucleotides match TRBD1. This CDR3 is 13 amino acids long. Germline trimming cut 3 bases from V and 4 bases from J; bases unmatched to any gene: 1. Germline V lookup: CDR1 SGHTA, CDR2 FQGTGA.

This clone has just one count. V usage is TRBV6-1 and J usage is TRBJ2-7; tentatively, D is TRBD2 (5 bases). Trimming shortened V by 6 bases and J by 3 bases, and 15 bases separated the two germline ends. CDR3 length: 14 residues. CDR1 and CDR2 from the germline V gene are MNHNS and SASEGT. CDR3 sequence (DNA): TGTGCCAGCAGGATCAGGTCGGGAAACTACGAGCAGTACTTC. It translates to CASRIRSGNYEQYF.

Regarding this clone: This CDR3 is also generated by other DNA sequences in the sample. V is TRBV2 and J is TRBJ1-5, with no clear D. This CDR3 comprises 13 residues. CDR1 and CDR2 from the germline V gene are SNHLY and FYNNEI. Trimming removed 1 base at V and 7 bases at J, with 8 bases between. The CDR3 nucleotides are TGTGCCAGCAGTGAAGAATCGGGGCAGCCCCAGCATTTT. Protein product: CASSEESGQPQHF.